What follows is one T cell receptor beta chain and its context. This clonotype was observed at least ten times. It has no known antigen specificity. The record has no base qualities; no much larger clone is one base away. The sample belongs to a study of regulatory T cells in long-lasting Graves disease (dated by TCRdb to the early 2020s). Regarding the study in general: Patients with newly diagnosed Graves' disease had been on antithyroid drugs for under 3 months. TCR sequencing covered about 13 persistent and around 20 newly diagnosed Graves' disease patients, some 35 samples in total. The study took place in China and was registered as a clinical trial. Persistent Graves' disease patients were compared with newly diagnosed Graves' disease patients by peripheral blood TCR sequencing and RNA sequencing.

This sample's time point label indicates: newly diagnosed GD, antithyroid drugs for less than 3 months. RNA was extracted from PBMCs in TRIzol for both TCR sequencing and RNA sequencing. Graves' disease was diagnosed according to American Thyroid Association guidelines. Patients for the study were recruited at an endocrinology department in Xi'an, China. Each patient gave approximately 10 milliliters of peripheral blood, collected in an EDTA anticoagulant tube. Ficoll Paque Plus density gradient separation was used to isolate PBMCs, and no further T cell sorting was done. An Agilent 2100 Bioanalyzer and agarose gel were used to assess RNA quality, and a NanoDrop 2000 was used to measure RNA concentration. The V end gives up 8 bases and the J end 1 base, leaving 6 bases in the junction not matched to a gene. From the cysteine through the phenylalanine, the CDR3 covers 15 amino acids. Of all the DNA, just the CDR3 is kept, 45 bases in frame from base 1. CDR1 and CDR2 (MNHEY, SMNVEV) derive from the germline V gene (reference sequence).

On the study overall, not on this receptor specifically: TRBV28, TRBJ1-2 and TRBJ2-5 were preferentially used in persistent disease, while TRBV20-1 and TRBJ2-1 were favored in newly diagnosed disease. Lower TCR Shannon entropy and fewer highly expanded clones were observed in persistent Graves' disease patients than in newly diagnosed patients, which suggested clonal expansion. Persistent patients shared more public clonotypes among themselves (around 3,000) than newly diagnosed patients did (approximately 870). Only the TCR beta chain was sequenced and analyzed. The small sample size was acknowledged by the authors as a limitation that may reduce accuracy. Peripheral blood alone was examined, since thyroid tissue, which constituted the primary lesion, could not be accessed.

Library preparation employed multiplex PCR. The sample was run on an Illumina HiSeq 4000. TCR beta libraries were built with iRepertoire HTBI primers and Arm-PCR amplification of CDR3 regions. Gel purification was performed on PCR products prior to sequencing. The original methods were these. Across samples, fewer than 70 TRBV and 13 to 15 TRBJ segments were identified and used for gene usage analysis of CDR3 amino acid clonotypes. Filtered high-quality paired reads were merged into contigs using COPE and FqMerger. BLAST was used to align contigs to the IMGT TRBV, TRBD and TRBJ reference genes, and CDR3 was defined following IMGT. Any clonotype with a frequency above 0.1% was counted as a highly expanded clone. Shannon entropy served as the measure of repertoire diversity, while the Gini coefficient captured V-J evenness. A clonotype was considered public if more than one individual shared it. TCRdb redid the processing of the public reads, applying fastp at Q25 and MiXCR, and retained in-frame beta chains. Entries are consolidated by CDR3 protein sequence, retaining the most common genes and DNA. TCRdb, not the original authors, processed these V and J calls. The sample table contains 300,000 to 400,000 distinct CDR3 sequences; only one count was recorded for 15% to 20% of them. The top ten hold more than 35% of the sample.

The sequence derives from a female donor with Graves disease. The V gene is TRBV27 and the J gene is TRBJ2-4; 9 central bases correspond to TRBD2. This material consisted of peripheral blood mononuclear cells (PBMCs), taken at new diagnosis, from a patient treated with antithyroid drugs. The CDR3 corresponds to CASGTSGWAKNIQYF. The nucleotide sequence is given as TGTGCCAGCGGCACTAGCGGGTGGGCCAAAAACATTCAGTACTTC.